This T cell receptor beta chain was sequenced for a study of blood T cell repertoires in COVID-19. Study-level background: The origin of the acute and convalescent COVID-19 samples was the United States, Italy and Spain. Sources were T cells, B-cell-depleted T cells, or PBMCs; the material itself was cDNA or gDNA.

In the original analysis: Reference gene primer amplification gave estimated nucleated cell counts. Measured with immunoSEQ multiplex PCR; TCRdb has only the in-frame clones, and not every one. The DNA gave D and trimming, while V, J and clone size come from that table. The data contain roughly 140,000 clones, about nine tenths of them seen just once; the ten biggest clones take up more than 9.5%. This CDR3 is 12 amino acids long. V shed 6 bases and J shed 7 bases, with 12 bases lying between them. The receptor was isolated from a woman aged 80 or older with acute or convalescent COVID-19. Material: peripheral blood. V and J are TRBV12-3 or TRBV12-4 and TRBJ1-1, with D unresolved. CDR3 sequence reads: CASSPVLSEAFF. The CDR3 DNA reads TGTGCCAGCAGCCCCGTGTTGAGTGAAGCTTTCTTT.